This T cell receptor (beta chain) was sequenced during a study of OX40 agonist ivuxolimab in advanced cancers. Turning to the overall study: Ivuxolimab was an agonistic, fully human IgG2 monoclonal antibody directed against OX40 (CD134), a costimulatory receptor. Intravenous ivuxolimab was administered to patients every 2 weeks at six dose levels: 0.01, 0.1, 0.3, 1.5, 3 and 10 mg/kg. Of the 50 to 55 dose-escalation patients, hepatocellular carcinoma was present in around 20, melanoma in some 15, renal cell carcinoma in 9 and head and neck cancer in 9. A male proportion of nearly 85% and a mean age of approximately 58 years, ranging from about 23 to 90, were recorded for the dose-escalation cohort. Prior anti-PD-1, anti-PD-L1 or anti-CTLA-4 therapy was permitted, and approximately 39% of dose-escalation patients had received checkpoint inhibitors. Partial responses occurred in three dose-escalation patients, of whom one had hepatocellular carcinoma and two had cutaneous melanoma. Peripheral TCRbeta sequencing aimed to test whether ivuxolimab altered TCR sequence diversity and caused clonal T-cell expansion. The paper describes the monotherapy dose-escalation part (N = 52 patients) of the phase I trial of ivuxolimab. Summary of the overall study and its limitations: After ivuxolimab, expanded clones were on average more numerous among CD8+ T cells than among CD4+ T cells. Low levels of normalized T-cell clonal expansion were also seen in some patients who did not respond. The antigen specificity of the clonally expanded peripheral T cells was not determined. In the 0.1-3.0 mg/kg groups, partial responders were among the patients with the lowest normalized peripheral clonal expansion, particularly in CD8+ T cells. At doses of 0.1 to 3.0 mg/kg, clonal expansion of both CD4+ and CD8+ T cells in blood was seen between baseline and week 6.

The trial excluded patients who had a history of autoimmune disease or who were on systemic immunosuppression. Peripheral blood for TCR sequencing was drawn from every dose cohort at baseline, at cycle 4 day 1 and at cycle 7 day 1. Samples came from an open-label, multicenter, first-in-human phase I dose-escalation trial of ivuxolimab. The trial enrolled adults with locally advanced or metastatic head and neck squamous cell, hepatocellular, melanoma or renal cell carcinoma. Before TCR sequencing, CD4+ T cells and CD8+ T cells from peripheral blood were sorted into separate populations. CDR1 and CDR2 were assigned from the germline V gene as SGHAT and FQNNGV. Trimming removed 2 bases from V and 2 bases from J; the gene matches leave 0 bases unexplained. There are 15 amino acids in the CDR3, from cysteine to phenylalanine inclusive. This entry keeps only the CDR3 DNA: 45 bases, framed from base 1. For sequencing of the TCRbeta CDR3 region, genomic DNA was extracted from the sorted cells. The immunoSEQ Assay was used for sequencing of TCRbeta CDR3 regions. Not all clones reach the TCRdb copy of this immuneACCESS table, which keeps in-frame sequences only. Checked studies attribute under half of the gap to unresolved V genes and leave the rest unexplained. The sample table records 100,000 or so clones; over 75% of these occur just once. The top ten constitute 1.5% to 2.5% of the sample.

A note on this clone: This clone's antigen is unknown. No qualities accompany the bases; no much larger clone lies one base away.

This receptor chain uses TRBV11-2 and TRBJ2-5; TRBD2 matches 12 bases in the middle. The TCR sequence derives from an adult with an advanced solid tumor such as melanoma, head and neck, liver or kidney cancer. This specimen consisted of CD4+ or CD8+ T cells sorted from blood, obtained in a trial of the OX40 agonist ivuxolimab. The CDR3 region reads CASSLLAGGQETQYF. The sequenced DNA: TGTGCCAGCAGCTTACTAGCGGGAGGGCAAGAGACCCAGTACTTC.